This T cell receptor (beta chain) was captured by sequencing in a study of blood T cell repertoires in COVID-19. Study summary: Spain, Italy and the United States supplied samples that represented acute and convalescent COVID-19. The cDNA or gDNA used as material had been derived from T cells, B-cell-depleted T cells, or PBMCs.

Original processing notes: How many nucleated cells were present was estimated from reference gene primer amplification. Using immunoSEQ multiplex PCR, the repertoire was profiled, and TCRdb retains in-frame clones only, with some absent. V, J and clone size are taken as reported in that table, and D and trimming were inferred from the DNA itself. The data show some 400,000 clones, around 87% seen once. Trimming took 7 bases from V and 7 from J; bases not matched to a gene: 20. Looked up from germline, CDR1 is SQVTM and CDR2 is ANQGSEA. This CDR3 spans 17 amino acids. Patients in Seattle were enrolled during active infection, then followed longitudinally.

This TCR was sampled from a woman between 25 and 40 years old with COVID-19, enrolled during active disease. Specimen: peripheral blood. This chain connects TRBV29-1 to TRBJ2-2; the match to TRBD2 covers 8 bases. Written as DNA, the CDR3 is TGCAGCGCCGGCCGGCTGTCTAGCGGGTGGGGAGACGGGGAGCTGTTTTTT. This translates into CSAGRLSSGWGDGELFF.